Following are 6 T cell receptor beta chains from one sample sequenced in a study of cytomegalovirus exposure and HLA in healthy donors. The PCR contained 60 Vbeta and 13 Jbeta primers. TCRdb's copy holds only in-frame clones and misses some; the assay was immunoSEQ multiplex PCR. This sample has 150,000 to 250,000 clones; 85% occur once, and the top ten carry about 2.2%. Source material: PBMCs. The receptors shown here come from a woman aged 45-65 years in good health and CMV-seronegative.

The chain's CDR3 is CASSMRGCEAFF. The CDR3 nucleotides are TGTGCCAGCAGTATGAGGGGGTGTGAAGCTTTCTTT. The rearrangement uses TRBV28 and TRBJ1-1; D may be TRBD1 (6 bases). From germline, CDR1 is MDHEN and CDR2 SYDVKM. The CDR3 loop spans 12 amino acids. With 5 bases removed from V and 7 bases from J, the gap between germline ends came to 11 bases.

This rearrangement joins TRBV11-2 to TRBJ2-3; TRBD1 matches 10 bases. CDR3 size: 16 residues. Germline CDR1 SGHAT, CDR2 FQNNGV. After removal of 5 bases from V and 4 bases from J, the junction contained 9 bases not matched to a gene. This CDR3 reads CASSRTGQGGADTQYF. The CDR3 DNA reads TGTGCCAGCAGCCGTACAGGACAGGGGGGCGCAGATACGCAGTATTTT.

This chain links TRBV11-2 with TRBJ2-3; 7 nucleotides align to TRBD2. Germline-derived CDR1 and CDR2 are SGHAT and FQNNGV. CDR3 length equals 17 residues. Trimming cost V 2 bases and J 0 bases; bases outside gene matches: 8. The CDR3 protein is CASSLLGGTTSTDTQYF. CDR3 sequence (DNA): TGTGCCAGCAGCTTATTGGGGGGGACCACTAGCACAGATACGCAGTATTTT.

The chain carries TRBV13 and TRBJ1-2; the D gene is possibly TRBD1 (5 bases). V dropped 1 base and J dropped 8 bases, with 11 bases sitting between them. This CDR3 comprises 13 residues. Germline-derived CDR1 and CDR2 are PRHDT and FYEKMQ (reference sequence). In DNA form, the CDR3 reads TGTGCCAGCAGCTTAGAGGGGCTTGAGGGCTACACCTTC. Translating it yields CASSLEGLEGYTF.

The V call is TRBV6-5, the J call TRBJ2-7; 8 bases map to TRBD1. CDR1 is MNHEY and CDR2 is SVGAGI in the germline V gene. J lost 1 base, V lost 6 bases, and 8 bases had no gene match. This CDR3 has 15 residues. CDR3 protein: CASSNNGQGSYEQYF. The CDR3, as DNA: TGTGCCAGCAGCAATAATGGACAGGGATCCTACGAGCAGTACTTC.

The V and J genes are TRBV5-1 and TRBJ2-7; 9 nucleotides align to TRBD1. The CDR3 covers 15 residues. Per the germline V gene, CDR1 is SGHRS and CDR2 is YFSETQ. V shed 4 bases and J 6 bases; nucleotides not matched to a gene: 11. This CDR3 is CASSPVAGQGCEQYF. CDR3 nucleotides: TGCGCCAGCAGCCCCGTGGCGGGACAGGGATGCGAGCAGTACTTC.